This T cell receptor beta chain was found in a study of CD8 T cells in ankylosing spondylitis. Study observations and caveats: What appeared characteristic of ankylosing spondylitis blood was a TCR beta motif of 7 or 8 highly homologous variants. In ankylosing spondylitis patients, matched synovial fluid reportedly showed significant enrichment of disease-linked clones. Previously reported in reactive arthritis synovial fluid and blood were some of the motif variants.

Looked up from germline, CDR1 is MGHRA and CDR2 is YSYEKL. CDR3 length: 15 amino acids. Deletions cut 1 base from V and 3 bases from J, with 10 bases between. Quantitative 5'-RACE with molecular barcodes was used to make the TCR beta libraries. TCRdb independently ran MiXCR on the 5' RACE reads; one entry per CDR3 protein. In the table there are approximately 400,000 distinct CDR3 sequences, 17% of which are singletons. In the case of this clonotype: No antigen is known for it.

Specimen: blood, either unsorted or a sorted T cell fraction (not recorded which). This sequence joins TRBV4-1 and TRBJ1-5; D call uncertain. The sequence was obtained from a male donor with ankylosing spondylitis. CDR3 in DNA: TGCGCCAGCAGCCAAGTCGGAGGGAACAATCAGCCCCAGCATTTT. It translates to CASSQVGGNNQPQHF.